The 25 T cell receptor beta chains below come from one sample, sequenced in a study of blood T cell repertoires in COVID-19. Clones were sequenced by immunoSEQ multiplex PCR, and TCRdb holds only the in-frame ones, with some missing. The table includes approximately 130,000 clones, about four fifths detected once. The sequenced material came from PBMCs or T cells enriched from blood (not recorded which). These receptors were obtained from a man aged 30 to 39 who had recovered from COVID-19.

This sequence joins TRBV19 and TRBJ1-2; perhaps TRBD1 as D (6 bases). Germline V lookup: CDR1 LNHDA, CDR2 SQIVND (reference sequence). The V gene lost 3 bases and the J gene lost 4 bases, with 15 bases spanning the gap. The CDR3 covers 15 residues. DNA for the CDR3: TGTGCCAGTAGTATCGTCGGTACAGGGAGCTATGGCTACACCTTC. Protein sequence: CASSIVGTGSYGYTF. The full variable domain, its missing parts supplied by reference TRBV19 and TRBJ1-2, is DGGITQSPKYLFRKEGQNVTLSCEQNLNHDAMYWYRQDPGQGLRLIYYSQIVNDFQKGDIAEGYSVSREKKESFPLTVTSAQKNPTAFYLCASSIVGTGSYGYTFGSGTRLTVV.

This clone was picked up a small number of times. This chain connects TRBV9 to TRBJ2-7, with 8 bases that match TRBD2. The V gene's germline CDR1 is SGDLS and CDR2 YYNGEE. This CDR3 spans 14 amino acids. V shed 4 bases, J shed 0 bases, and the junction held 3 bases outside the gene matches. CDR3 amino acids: CASSSGRASYEQYF. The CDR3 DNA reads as TGTGCCAGCAGCTCCGGGAGGGCCTCCTACGAGCAGTACTTC.

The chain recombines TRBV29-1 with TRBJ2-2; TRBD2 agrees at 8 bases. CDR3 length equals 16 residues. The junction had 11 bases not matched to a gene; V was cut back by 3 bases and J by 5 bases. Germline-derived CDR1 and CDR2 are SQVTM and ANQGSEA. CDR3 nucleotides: TGCAGCGTTGAGGTTTGGCGGGAGGAATCGACCGGGGAGCTGTTTTTT. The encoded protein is CSVEVWREESTGELFF.

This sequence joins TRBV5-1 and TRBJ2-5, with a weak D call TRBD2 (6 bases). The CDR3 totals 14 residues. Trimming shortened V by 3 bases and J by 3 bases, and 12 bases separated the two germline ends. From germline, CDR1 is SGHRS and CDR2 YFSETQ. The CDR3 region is CASSSAGREETQYF. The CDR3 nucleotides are TGCGCCAGCAGCTCCGCGGGAAGAGAAGAGACCCAGTACTTC.

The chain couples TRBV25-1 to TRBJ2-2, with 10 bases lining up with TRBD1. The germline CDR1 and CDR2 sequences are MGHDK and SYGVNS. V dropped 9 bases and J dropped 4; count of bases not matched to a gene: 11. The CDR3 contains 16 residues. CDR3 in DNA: TGTGCCAGTAGCCAGGGGGGACAGGGGATCACCGGGGAGCTGTTTTTT. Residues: CASSQGGQGITGELFF.

CDR3 protein: CASSHPTSGRANEQFF. The CDR3 DNA sequence: TGCGCCAGCAGCCATCCGACTAGCGGGAGGGCCAATGAGCAGTTCTTC. The chain couples TRBV4-1 to TRBJ2-1; 14 positions agree with TRBD2. The CDR3 runs 16 residues. Trimming at V came to 3 bases and at J to 6 bases, leaving 4 bases not matched to a gene. CDR1 is MGHRA and CDR2 is YSYEKL in the germline V gene.

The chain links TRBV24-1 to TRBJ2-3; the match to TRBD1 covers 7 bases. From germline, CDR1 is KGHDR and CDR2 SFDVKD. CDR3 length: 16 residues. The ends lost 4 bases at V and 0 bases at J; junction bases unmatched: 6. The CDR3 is CATSDPYRGSTDTQYF. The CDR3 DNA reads TGTGCCACCAGTGACCCTTACAGGGGAAGCACAGATACGCAGTATTTT.

DNA of the CDR3: TGTGCCAGCAGTAAGGACAGAAATAATGAAAAACTGTTTTTT. It codes for CASSKDRNNEKLFF. V and J are TRBV7-9 and TRBJ1-4; tentative D call: TRBD1 (6 bases). With 6 bases removed from V and 4 bases from J, the gap between germline ends came to 12 bases. The CDR3 totals 14 residues. Per the germline V gene, CDR1 is SEHNR and CDR2 is FQNEAQ (reference sequence).

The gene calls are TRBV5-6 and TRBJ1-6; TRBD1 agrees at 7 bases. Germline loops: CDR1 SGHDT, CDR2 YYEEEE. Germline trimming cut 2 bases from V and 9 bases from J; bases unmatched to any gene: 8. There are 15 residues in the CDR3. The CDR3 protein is CASSFTGTVGSPLHF. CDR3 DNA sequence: TGTGCCAGCAGCTTCACCGGGACAGTGGGTTCACCCCTCCACTTT. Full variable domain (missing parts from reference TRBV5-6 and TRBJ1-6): DAGVTQSPTHLIKTRGQQVTLRCSPKSGHDTVSWYQQALGQGPQFIFQYYEEEERQRGNFPDRFSGHQFPNYSSELNVNALLLGDSALYLCASSFTGTVGSPLHFGNGTRLTVT.

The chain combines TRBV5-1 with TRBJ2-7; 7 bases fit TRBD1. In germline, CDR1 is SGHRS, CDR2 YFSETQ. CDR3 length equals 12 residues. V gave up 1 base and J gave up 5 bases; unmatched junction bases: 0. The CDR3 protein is CASSLTGDEQYF. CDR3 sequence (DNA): TGCGCCAGCAGCTTGACAGGGGACGAGCAGTACTTC.

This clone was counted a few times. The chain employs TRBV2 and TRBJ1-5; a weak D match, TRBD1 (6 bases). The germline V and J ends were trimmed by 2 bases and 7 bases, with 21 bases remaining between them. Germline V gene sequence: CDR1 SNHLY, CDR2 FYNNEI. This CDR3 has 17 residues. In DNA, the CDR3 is TGTGCCAGCAGTGAAATTATGAGGACAGACGTTAGGCAGCCCCAGCATTTT. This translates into CASSEIMRTDVRQPQHF.

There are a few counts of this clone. The CDR3 region is CASSEAQGQGGRYF. CDR3 sequence (DNA): TGTGCCAGCAGTGAAGCTCAAGGACAGGGGGGACGCTACTTC. V and J are TRBV6-1 and TRBJ2-5, with 10 positions matching TRBD1. V shed 0 bases and J 14 bases; nucleotides not matched to a gene: 9. The CDR3 totals 14 residues. Germline assignment: CDR1 MNHNS and CDR2 SASEGT.

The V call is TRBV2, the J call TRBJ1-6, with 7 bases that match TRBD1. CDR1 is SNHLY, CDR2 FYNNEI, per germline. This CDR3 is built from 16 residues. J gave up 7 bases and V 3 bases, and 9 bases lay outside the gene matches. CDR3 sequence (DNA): TGTGCCAGCAGTGAGGGGACAGTAGCTCGCAATTCACCCCTCCACTTT. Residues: CASSEGTVARNSPLHF.

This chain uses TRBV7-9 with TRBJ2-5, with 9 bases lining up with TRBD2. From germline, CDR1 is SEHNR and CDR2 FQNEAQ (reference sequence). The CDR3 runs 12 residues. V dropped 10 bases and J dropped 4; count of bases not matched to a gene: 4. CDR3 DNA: TGTGCCACCGAGACTAGCGGAGAGACCCAGTACTTC. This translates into CATETSGETQYF.

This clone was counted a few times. The CDR3 loop is CASSERGANTGELFF. Here the CDR3 DNA reads TGTGCCAGCAGTGAGCGGGGGGCGAACACCGGGGAGCTGTTTTTT. This chain joins TRBV6-4 and TRBJ2-2; 8 bases are a match to TRBD2. The V gene end was trimmed by 3 bases and the J gene end by 0 bases; junction bases not matched to a gene: 0. Germline V gene data show CDR1 as MRHNA and CDR2 as SNTAGT. The CDR3 is 15 amino acids.

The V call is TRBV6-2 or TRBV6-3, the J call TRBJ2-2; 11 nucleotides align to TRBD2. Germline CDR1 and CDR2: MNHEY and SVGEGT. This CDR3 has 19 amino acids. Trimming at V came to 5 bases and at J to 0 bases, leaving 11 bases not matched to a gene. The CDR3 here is CASSKTSGTFFANTGELFF. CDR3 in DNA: TGTGCCAGCAGTAAGACTAGCGGGACCTTTTTCGCGAACACCGGGGAGCTGTTTTTT.

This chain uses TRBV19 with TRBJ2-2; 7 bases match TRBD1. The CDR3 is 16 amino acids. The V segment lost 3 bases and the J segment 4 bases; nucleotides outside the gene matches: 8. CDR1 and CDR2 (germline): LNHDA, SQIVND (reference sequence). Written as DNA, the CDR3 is TGTGCCAGTAGTATCACCAGGGGGTTGGCCACCGGGGAGCTGTTTTTT. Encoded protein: CASSITRGLATGELFF.

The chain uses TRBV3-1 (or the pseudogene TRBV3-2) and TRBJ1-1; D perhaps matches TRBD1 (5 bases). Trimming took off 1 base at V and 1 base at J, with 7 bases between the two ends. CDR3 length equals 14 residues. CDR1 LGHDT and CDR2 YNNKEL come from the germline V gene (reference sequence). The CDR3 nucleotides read TGTGCCAGCAGCCAAGGTGACAGGAACACTGAAGCTTTCTTT. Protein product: CASSQGDRNTEAFF.

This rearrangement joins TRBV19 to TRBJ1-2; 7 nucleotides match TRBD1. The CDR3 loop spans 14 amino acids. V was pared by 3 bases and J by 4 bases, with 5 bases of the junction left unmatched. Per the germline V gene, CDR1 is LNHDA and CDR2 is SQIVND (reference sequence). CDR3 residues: CASSIQGGGYGYTF. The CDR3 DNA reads TGTGCCAGTAGTATTCAGGGGGGCGGCTATGGCTACACCTTC.

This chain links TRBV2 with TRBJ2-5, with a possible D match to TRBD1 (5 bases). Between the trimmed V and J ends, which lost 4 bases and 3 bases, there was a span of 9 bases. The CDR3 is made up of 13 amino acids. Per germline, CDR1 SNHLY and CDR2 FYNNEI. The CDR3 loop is CASSGPGKETQYF. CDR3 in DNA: TGTGCCAGCAGTGGTCCAGGGAAAGAGACCCAGTACTTC.

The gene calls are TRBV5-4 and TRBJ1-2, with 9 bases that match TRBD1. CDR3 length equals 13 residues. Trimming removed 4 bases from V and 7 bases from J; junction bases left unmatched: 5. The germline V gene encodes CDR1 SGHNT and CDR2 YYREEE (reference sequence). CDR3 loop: CASSEQGALGYTF. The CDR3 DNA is TGTGCCAGCAGCGAACAGGGGGCGCTTGGCTACACCTTC.

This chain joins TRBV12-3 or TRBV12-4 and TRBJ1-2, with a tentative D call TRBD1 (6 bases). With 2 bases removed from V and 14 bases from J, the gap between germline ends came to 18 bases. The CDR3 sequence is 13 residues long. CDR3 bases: TGTGCCAGCAGTTTATTGGCAGGGGCCTTTGGAACCTTC. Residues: CASSLLAGAFGTF.

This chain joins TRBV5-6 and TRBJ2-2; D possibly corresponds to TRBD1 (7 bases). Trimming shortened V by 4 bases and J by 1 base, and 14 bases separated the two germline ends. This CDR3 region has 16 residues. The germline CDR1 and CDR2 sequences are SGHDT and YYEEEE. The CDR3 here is CASSATQGGNTGELFF. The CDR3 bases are TGTGCCAGCAGCGCGACCCAGGGGGGGAACACCGGGGAGCTGTTTTTT.

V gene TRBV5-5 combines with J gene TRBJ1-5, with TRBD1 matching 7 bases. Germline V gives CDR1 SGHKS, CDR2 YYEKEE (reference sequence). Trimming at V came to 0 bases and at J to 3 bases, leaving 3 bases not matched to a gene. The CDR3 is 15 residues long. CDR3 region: CASSLEGQLNQPQHF. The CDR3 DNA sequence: TGTGCCAGCAGCTTGGAGGGACAGCTCAATCAGCCCCAGCATTTT.

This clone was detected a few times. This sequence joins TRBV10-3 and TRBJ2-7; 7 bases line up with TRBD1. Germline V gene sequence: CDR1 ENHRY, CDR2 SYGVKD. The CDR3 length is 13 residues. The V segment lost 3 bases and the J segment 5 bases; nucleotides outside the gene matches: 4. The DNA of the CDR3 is TGTGCCATCAGTGAAAGGGGGCAGGACGAGCAGTACTTC. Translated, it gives CAISERGQDEQYF.